The source of this T cell receptor beta chain is a study of T cells in Graves' hyperthyroidism and ophthalmopathy. Clinical symptoms, serum thyroxine, TRAb, thyroid ultrasound and orbital computed tomography established diagnosis. In the case of this clonotype: Its antigen is as yet unknown.

Study-wide results and limits: Ophthalmopathy could be told apart from stable hyperthyroidism with a 13 V-J model.

RNA transcripts yielded amplified TCR beta CDR3 regions. In the first-round RT-PCR of the TCR CDR3, the HTBI primer set was used. TCRdb called the multiplex PCR reads again in MiXCR, with one record for every CDR3 protein. The sample carries over 650,000 distinct CDR3 sequences, approximately 42% recorded once. CDR3 length: 14 amino acids. Deletions cut 4 bases from V and 1 base from J, with 8 bases between. Germline V gives CDR1 LNHDA, CDR2 SQIVND (reference sequence). The rearrangement uses TRBV19 and TRBJ1-5; possible D gene TRBD1, 6 bases. Sample: peripheral blood or thyroid tissue (not recorded which). The sequence was collected from an adult man with Graves' disease, either hyperthyroidism or ophthalmopathy (not recorded which). This CDR3 reads CASSKDRSNQPQHF. CDR3 bases: TGTGCCAGTAGTAAAGACAGGAGCAATCAGCCCCAGCATTTT.